This is a list of T cell receptor beta chains from one sample in a study of T cell responses to AZD1222 COVID-19 vaccine. Measured with immunoSEQ multiplex PCR; TCRdb has only the in-frame clones, and not every one. In the table there are over 150,000 clones, 88% of which are singletons. The sequencing here drew on peripheral blood, taken on day 0 of AZD1222 vaccination. The receptors derive from an adult in good health. Each CDR3 is given with its conserved first and last residue. A D gene is named only where the DNA matches it firmly. Clone size, where shown, is once, few, many, or a class for clones that have expanded.

>TRBJ2-1|-|TRBV18|few
TGTGCCAGCTCACCTCAGAGGGCTTCCGAGCAGTTCTTC
CASSPQRASEQFF
>TRBJ2-7|-|TRBV27|once
TGTGCCAGCAGTTTCGAAGGGGGTAGAACCTACGAGCAGTACTTC
CASSFEGGRTYEQYF
>TRBJ2-7|-|TRBV7-8|-
TGTGCCAGCAGCTTATCCGACGAGCAGTACTTC
CASSLSDEQYF
>TRBJ1-4|-|TRBV2|-
TGTGCCAGCAAGCTAATCGGAAGACTGTTTTTT
CASKLIGRLFF
>TRBJ2-1|-|TRBV28|-
TGTGCCAGCAGTTTACGGCTCGTCAATGAGCAGTTCTTC
CASSLRLVNEQFF
>TRBJ1-6|TRBD1|TRBV3-1/TRBV3-2|-
TGTGCCAGCAGCCAAGGGGGCGGGACAGGTCTTTCACCCCTCCACTTT
CASSQGGGTGLSPLHF
>TRBJ1-1|TRBD1|TRBV7-9|few
TGTGCCAGCAGCTCCGTCCCCGGGACAGAAGAAGAAGCTTTCTTT
CASSSVPGTEEEAFF
>TRBJ1-4|TRBD1|TRBV5-6|-
TGTGCCAGCAGCTTCACAGGGGAGGGAGAAAAACTGTTTTTT
CASSFTGEGEKLFF
>TRBJ2-3|-|TRBV2|-
TGTGCCAGCATTTCGCCCCTCCCAGATACGCAGTATTTT
CASISPLPDTQYF
>TRBJ2-5|-|TRBV16|-
TGTGCCAGCAGCCAATCGCGCCCTTTGCAAGAGACCCAGTACTTC
CASSQSRPLQETQYF
>TRBJ2-1|-|TRBV11-1|-
TGTGCCAGCAGAACCGGGACCCCACACGGGTACAATGAGCAGTTCTTC
CASRTGTPHGYNEQFF
>TRBJ2-5|-|TRBV6-5|-
TGTGCCAGCAGCCGCGGACTGAAAGAGACCCAGTACTTC
CASSRGLKETQYF
>TRBJ2-5|TRBD1|TRBV6-5|-
TGTGCCAGCAGTTACCCGGGACAGGGGACGGAGACCCAGTACTTC
CASSYPGQGTETQYF
>TRBJ1-4|-|TRBV5-1|-
TGCGCCAGCAGCTTGTCTCGCAGACCTTCTCTTCCAACTAATGAAAAACTGTTTTTT
CASSLSRRPSLPTNEKLFF
>TRBJ2-2|-|TRBV2|-
TGTGCCAGCAGCGTTACAGCAACCGGGGAGCTGTTTTTT
CASSVTATGELFF
>TRBJ2-7|-|TRBV5-8|-
TGTGCCAGCAGCAGGTACGAGCAGTACTTC
CASSRYEQYF
>TRBJ1-4|TRBD1|TRBV28|-
TGTGCCAGCAGTTTGAGGACAGGGGGCTATGAAAAACTGTTTTTT
CASSLRTGGYEKLFF
>TRBJ1-2|-|TRBV10-3|-
TGTGCCATCAGTGAGGGCAGACAGAGCGGCTACACCTTC
CAISEGRQSGYTF
>TRBJ2-7|-|TRBV7-9|once
TGTGCCAGCAGCTTAAGCGGCAGCTACGAGCAGTACTTC
CASSLSGSYEQYF
>TRBJ2-1|-|TRBV5-4|-
TGTGCCAGCAGCTTAGCGCAGGGATTACGGGAGAGTGAGCAGTTCTTC
CASSLAQGLRESEQFF
>TRBJ2-7|-|TRBV15|-
TGTGCCACCAGTGGGGACCCCCGCTACGAGCAGTACTTC
CATSGDPRYEQYF
>TRBJ2-7|TRBD2|TRBV9|-
TGTGCCAGCAGCGTAGGACTAGCGGGACCCGAGCAGTACTTC
CASSVGLAGPEQYF
>TRBJ2-7|-|TRBV3-1/TRBV3-2|-
TGTGCCAGCAGCCAAAATATGGGGATTTCCGAGCAGTACTTC
CASSQNMGISEQYF
>TRBJ1-3|-|TRBV5-1|-
TGCGCCAGCAGCTTGTTAGGTCCCACGTACGGAAACACCATATATTTT
CASSLLGPTYGNTIYF
>TRBJ2-5|TRBD2|TRBV5-8|-
TGTGCCAGCAGCTTGGATGTAGCGGGAAGCCAAGAGACCCAGTACTTC
CASSLDVAGSQETQYF
>TRBJ2-2|-|TRBV5-1|-
TGCGCCAGCAGCCCCTTAGGGACCGGGGAGCTGTTTTTT
CASSPLGTGELFF
>TRBJ2-7|TRBD1|TRBV18|few
TGTGCCAGCTCACCTGGACAGGGCCCCTACGAGCAGTACTTC
CASSPGQGPYEQYF
>TRBJ1-6|-|TRBV6-2/TRBV6-3|few
TGTGCCAGCAGTTGGGTCAATTCACCCCTCCACTTT
CASSWVNSPLHF
>TRBJ1-3|-|TRBV4-2|-
TGTGCCAGCAGCCAAGCCGTGGGGGGAGTCTCTGGAAACACCATATATTTT
CASSQAVGGVSGNTIYF
>TRBJ1-2|TRBD1|TRBV5-6|once
TGTGCCAGCAGTCTTCAGGGGGCGCAAGGCTATGGCTACACCTTC
CASSLQGAQGYGYTF
>TRBJ2-4|TRBD2|TRBV28|-
TGTGCCAGCAGTTTGGACGGGGGGAACATTCAGTACTTC
CASSLDGGNIQYF
>TRBJ2-3|-|TRBV24-1|-
TGTGCCACCAGTGATTTGGGGCTAAAGACAAAAGATACGCAGTATTTT
CATSDLGLKTKDTQYF
>TRBJ1-4|-|TRBV6-5|-
TGTGCCAGCAGTCACAAAATAGGGGGGAACGAAAAACTGTTTTTT
CASSHKIGGNEKLFF
>TRBJ2-7|-|TRBV28|once
TGTGCCAGCGGTTTCTACGAGCAGTACTTC
CASGFYEQYF
>TRBJ2-1|-|TRBV14|-
TGTGCCAGCAGCCAAGATTCAGGGGTTCGCTACAATGAGCAGTTCTTC
CASSQDSGVRYNEQFF
>TRBJ2-2|-|TRBV19|-
TGTGCCAGTAGTATGAACAGGGGACTCACCGGGGAGCTGTTTTTT
CASSMNRGLTGELFF
>TRBJ1-2|-|TRBV7-2|-
TGTGCCAGCAGCTTGGGCGGCAAGGGCTACACCTTC
CASSLGGKGYTF
>TRBJ2-1|-|TRBV4-3|-
TGCGCCAGCAGCCCCGACCCCAGTTTGGGCAATGAGCAGTTCTTC
CASSPDPSLGNEQFF
>TRBJ1-1|TRBD1|TRBV15|-
TGTGCCACCAGCAGAGTTACAGGGGTCAACACTGAAGCTTTCTTT
CATSRVTGVNTEAFF
>TRBJ2-7|TRBD1|TRBV5-1|-
TGCGCCAGCAGCGGCCCGGGACAGGTCTACGAGCAGTACTTC
CASSGPGQVYEQYF
>TRBJ1-5|TRBD1|TRBV29-1|-
TGCAGCGTAGCCACAGGGGGCAATCAGCCCCAGCATTTT
CSVATGGNQPQHF
>TRBJ1-6|-|TRBV30|-
TGTGCCTGGGCACTGGGGTCTAATTCACCCCTCCACTTT
CAWALGSNSPLHF
>TRBJ2-7|-|TRBV11-2|-
TGTGCCAGCAGCTTAGCGGGTACGCAAGACGAGCAGTACTTC
CASSLAGTQDEQYF
>TRBJ2-7|-|TRBV30|-
TGTGCCTGGACAGGGGAGAACTACGAGCAGTACTTC
CAWTGENYEQYF
>TRBJ1-1|-|TRBV28|-
TGTGCCAGCAGTCTCCAACTCCGGAACACTGAAGCTTTCTTT
CASSLQLRNTEAFF
>TRBJ2-3|-|TRBV6-1|-
TGTGCCAGCAGTGAAAGACTAGATACGCAGTATTTT
CASSERLDTQYF
>TRBJ1-3|-|TRBV18|-
TGTGCCAGCTCACCAATTCTGGACATAAGCTCTGGAAACACCATATATTTT
CASSPILDISSGNTIYF
>TRBJ1-4|-|TRBV4-2|-
TGTGCCAGCAGCCCGACAGGTGGACTAGGAAAACTGTTTTTT
CASSPTGGLGKLFF
>TRBJ1-4|-|TRBV6-6|-
TGTGCCAGCAGTCGCCCTCCTGGAACAGGGTTGGCGACTAATGAAAAACTGTTTTTT
CASSRPPGTGLATNEKLFF
>TRBJ1-3|-|TRBV18|once
TGTGCCAGCTCACCATTAGGAAGGGGCGACACCATATATTTT
CASSPLGRGDTIYF
>TRBJ1-2|-|TRBV6-5|once
TGTGCCACCCGTGGCAGGGATCACTATGGCTACACCTTC
CATRGRDHYGYTF
>TRBJ1-3|-|TRBV30|-
TGTGCCTGGAGTGGATATACAGGGCTCGGAAACACCATATATTTT
CAWSGYTGLGNTIYF
>TRBJ1-5|TRBD1|TRBV6-2/TRBV6-3|once
TGTGCCAGCAGCCGCCTGACAGGGGGAATGGGATATGGCAGCAATCAGCCCCAGCATTTT
CASSRLTGGMGYGSNQPQHF